This is a list of T cell receptor beta chains from one sample in a study of T cell responses to AZD1222 COVID-19 vaccine. TCRdb's table, derived via immunoSEQ multiplex PCR, lists solely in-frame clones and lacks some. The sample has around 94,000 clones, about 88% seen once. The input for sequencing was peripheral blood, taken on day 0 of AZD1222 vaccination. The receptors were gathered from an adult in good health. CDR3s include the opening cysteine and the closing phenylalanine or tryptophan. D genes are given only for firm matches. Clone sizes are given selectively: once, few, many, or a class where the clone is expanded.

TRBD2	TRBV11-1	.	TRBJ2-5	CASSQGLAAQETQYF	TGTGCCAGCAGCCAGGGACTAGCGGCACAAGAGACCCAGTACTTC
.	TRBV6-5	.	TRBJ1-4	CASRSLQNEKLFF	TGTGCCAGCCGTTCACTTCAGAATGAAAAACTGTTTTTT
.	TRBV4-1	once	TRBJ2-1	CASSQELGRSSYNEQFF	TGCGCCAGCAGCCAAGAGTTGGGGAGAAGCTCCTACAATGAGCAGTTCTTC
.	TRBV3-1/TRBV3-2	.	TRBJ2-7	CASSQELANYEQYF	TGTGCCAGCAGCCAAGAACTAGCTAACTACGAGCAGTACTTC
.	TRBV9	.	TRBJ1-1	CASSSQGVDTEAFF	TGTGCCAGCAGCTCTCAGGGAGTCGACACTGAAGCTTTCTTT
.	TRBV5-6	.	TRBJ1-3	CASSFRSPSGNTIYF	TGTGCCAGCAGCTTTCGATCCCCCTCTGGAAACACCATATATTTT
.	TRBV12-3/TRBV12-4	once	TRBJ1-2	CASSPVARAGYTF	TGTGCCAGCAGTCCAGTTGCGAGGGCCGGCTACACCTTC
.	TRBV5-4	.	TRBJ2-5	CASSSIDRETQYF	TGTGCCAGCAGCTCCATAGATAGGGAGACCCAGTACTTC
.	TRBV18	.	TRBJ1-3	CASSPGQSGNTIYF	TGTGCCAGCTCACCCGGACAGTCTGGAAACACCATATATTTT
.	TRBV28	.	TRBJ1-2	CASSSPQVYYGYTF	TGTGCCAGCAGTTCCCCCCAGGTATACTATGGCTACACCTTC
.	TRBV9	.	TRBJ1-6	CASSTGQNNSPLHF	TGTGCCAGCAGCACCGGACAGAATAATTCACCCCTCCACTTT
.	TRBV9	.	TRBJ1-2	CASSVARQGPYGYTF	TGTGCCAGCAGCGTAGCTCGGCAGGGGCCCTATGGCTACACCTTC
.	TRBV2	once	TRBJ2-7	CASSRDFSYEQYF	TGTGCCAGCAGTCGGGATTTCTCCTACGAGCAGTACTTC
.	TRBV6-5	.	TRBJ1-5	CASVVSSNQPQHF	TGTGCCAGCGTGGTGAGCAGCAATCAGCCCCAGCATTTT
.	TRBV5-4	.	TRBJ1-2	CASSDGEYGYTF	TGTGCCAGTTCAGACGGCGAGTATGGCTACACCTTC
TRBD1	TRBV15	few	TRBJ1-1	CATSRGGQGNTEAFF	TGTGCCACCAGCAGAGGGGGACAGGGGAACACTGAAGCTTTCTTT
.	TRBV7-8	.	TRBJ1-2	CASSLGHKNYGYTF	TGTGCCAGCAGCTTAGGACACAAAAACTATGGCTACACCTTC
.	TRBV29-1	.	TRBJ1-1	CSVEVRGVRYTEAFF	TGCAGCGTTGAAGTCCGAGGGGTGAGGTACACTGAAGCTTTCTTT
.	TRBV5-6	few	TRBJ1-1	CASSLIGGSNTEAFF	TGTGCCAGCAGCTTGATTGGGGGTTCGAACACTGAAGCTTTCTTT
TRBD1	TRBV15	.	TRBJ1-2	CATSRDLGQAFGYTF	TGTGCCACCAGCAGAGATCTAGGACAGGCTTTCGGCTACACCTTC
.	TRBV3-1/TRBV3-2	.	TRBJ2-5	CASSQSRSSPQYF	TGTGCCAGCAGCCAAAGCAGGAGTAGTCCCCAGTACTTC
.	TRBV24-1	.	TRBJ1-5	CATSDPSGGNQPQHF	TGTGCCACCAGTGACCCCTCGGGGGGCAATCAGCCCCAGCATTTT
.	TRBV9	.	TRBJ1-1	CASSVEVNTEAFF	TGTGCCAGCAGCGTAGAGGTGAACACTGAAGCTTTCTTT
.	TRBV11-2	.	TRBJ1-5	CASSLGGQANQPQHF	TGTGCCAGCAGCTTAGGGGGCCAGGCAAATCAGCCCCAGCATTTT
.	TRBV5-4	.	TRBJ1-5	CASSLPGNGQPQHF	TGTGCCAGCAGCTTGCCCGGGAACGGTCAGCCCCAGCATTTT
.	TRBV5-6	.	TRBJ2-5	CASSILTSLETQYF	TGTGCCAGCAGCATTCTAACTAGCTTGGAGACCCAGTACTTC
TRBD1	TRBV5-4	once	TRBJ2-4	CASSDPQGAKNIQYF	TGTGCCAGCAGCGATCCACAGGGGGCCAAAAACATTCAGTACTTC
TRBD1	TRBV2	.	TRBJ1-4	CASSEMGHTGEGEKLFF	TGTGCCAGCAGTGAAATGGGCCACACAGGGGAGGGTGAAAAACTGTTTTTT
.	TRBV5-5	.	TRBJ1-1	CASNSPVNTEAFF	TGTGCCAGCAACTCCCCGGTTAACACTGAAGCTTTCTTT
TRBD1	TRBV6-5	.	TRBJ1-4	CASSRQGGNEKLFF	TGTGCCAGCAGTAGACAGGGGGGCAATGAAAAACTGTTTTTT
TRBD1	TRBV6-5	.	TRBJ2-1	CASSRGQGNEQFF	TGTGCCAGCAGCCGGGGACAGGGCAATGAGCAGTTCTTC
.	TRBV30	few	TRBJ1-2	CAWGLTPGYTF	TGTGCCTGGGGCCTCACCCCTGGCTACACCTTC